Listed here are 14 T cell receptor beta chains from one sample, sequenced in a study of early T cells in non-severe SARS-CoV-2 infection. TCRdb reprocessed the 5' RACE reads with MiXCR, giving one entry per CDR3 protein. This table holds 75,000 to 90,000 distinct CDR3 sequences, 8.5% to 12% found once. This specimen consisted of whole blood, obtained at baseline. Every receptor here comes from an adult who was a healthcare worker with PCR-confirmed SARS-CoV-2 infection or an uninfected control (not recorded which).

This clonotype was observed a few times. CDR3 sequence: CASSLGGRATGELFF. The CDR3 coding sequence is TGTGCCAGCAGTTTAGGCGGGAGGGCCACCGGGGAGCTGTTTTTT. The gene calls are TRBV12-3 or TRBV12-4 and TRBJ2-2; the match to TRBD2 covers 9 bases. The CDR3 extends over 15 amino acids. Losses at the gene ends were 1 base for V and 4 bases for J; bases not matched to a gene: 1.

This clonotype appeared many times. The rearrangement uses TRBV7-9 and TRBJ2-1, with TRBD2 identical over 9 bases. CDR1 is SEHNR and CDR2 is FQNEAQ in the germline V gene (reference sequence). J gave up 1 base and V 5 bases, and 6 bases lay outside the gene matches. The CDR3 length is 16 residues. The CDR3 nucleotides are TGTGCCAGCAGCGCTCTAGCGGGACCGTCCTACAATGAGCAGTTCTTC. It translates to CASSALAGPSYNEQFF.

This clonotype was observed many times. The chain has TRBV28 and TRBJ2-2; no reliable D call. The CDR3 runs 13 residues. Germline loops: CDR1 MDHEN, CDR2 SYDVKM. V dropped 5 bases and J dropped 3 bases, with 7 bases sitting between them. The CDR3 bases are TGTGCCAGCAGTCTCCTCTACACCGGGGAGCTGTTTTTT. Translation: CASSLLYTGELFF.

The chain couples TRBV28 to TRBJ2-7; D may be TRBD1 (6 bases). The CDR3 runs to 13 residues. CDR1 is MDHEN and CDR2 is SYDVKM in the germline V gene. With 8 bases removed from V and 1 base from J, the gap between germline ends came to 12 bases. The CDR3 DNA sequence: TGTGCCAGCCTGGACAGCGTTTCCTACGAGCAGTACTTC. It encodes CASLDSVSYEQYF. Filled out from reference TRBV28 and TRBJ2-7, the complete variable domain reads DVKVTQSSRYLVKRTGEKVFLECVQDMDHENMFWYRQDPGLGLRLIYFSYDVKMKEKGDIPEGYSVSREKKERFSLILESASTNQTSMYLCASLDSVSYEQYFGPGTRLTVT.

This clonotype has more than one count but fewer than ten. The V gene is TRBV5-5, the J gene TRBJ2-2, with TRBD2 matching over 10 bases. Trimming cost V 4 bases and J 2 bases; bases outside gene matches: 11. Germline V gene sequence: CDR1 SGHKS, CDR2 YYEKEE (reference sequence). CDR3 length equals 18 residues. CDR3 loop: CASSIRASGSGNTGELFF. The DNA of the CDR3 is TGTGCCAGCAGCATAAGGGCTAGCGGGAGCGGAAACACCGGGGAGCTGTTTTTT.

This clonotype was observed a handful of times. The chain couples TRBV9 to TRBJ1-2; TRBD1 might be the D (5 bases). Germline V gene lookup returns CDR1 SGDLS and CDR2 YYNGEE. Trimming shortened V by 3 bases and J by 6 bases, and 15 bases separated the two germline ends. CDR3 length: 14 residues. CDR3 amino acids: CASSERGDSHGYTF. DNA of the CDR3: TGTGCCAGCAGCGAGAGGGGAGACAGTCATGGCTACACCTTC.

This clonotype was counted a few times. V and J are TRBV11-2 and TRBJ2-3; D is possibly TRBD1 or TRBD2 (5 bases each). Trimming left V 4 bases short and J 4 bases short, with 18 bases between. CDR1 is SGHAT and CDR2 is FQNNGV in the germline V gene. CDR3 size: 16 residues. CDR3 nucleotides: TGTGCCAGCAGCTCCGCTAGCCAGGGTGGGTCAGATACGCAGTATTTT. This gives the protein CASSSASQGGSDTQYF.

This clonotype was detected ten times or more. The chain recombines TRBV28 with TRBJ2-4; no clear D gene. The CDR3 has 15 residues. V lost 5 bases and J 3 bases, leaving 14 bases between the germline ends. Germline CDR1 is MDHEN and CDR2 is SYDVKM. The CDR3 sequence is CASSPWEGNKNIQYF. For the CDR3, the DNA is TGTGCCAGCAGTCCTTGGGAAGGAAACAAAAACATTCAGTACTTC. The full variable domain, in which reference TRBV28 and TRBJ2-4 provide the parts outside the CDR3, is DVKVTQSSRYLVKRTGEKVFLECVQDMDHENMFWYRQDPGLGLRLIYFSYDVKMKEKGDIPEGYSVSREKKERFSLILESASTNQTSMYLCASSPWEGNKNIQYFGAGTRLSVL.

This clonotype has ten or more counts. V and J are TRBV11-1 and TRBJ2-1; no firm D call. This CDR3 is 13 amino acids long. V was pared by 4 bases and J by 5 bases, with 9 bases between. CDR1 is SGHAT, CDR2 FQDESV, per germline (reference sequence). The CDR3 here is CASSSVTDNEQFF. CDR3 nucleotide sequence: TGTGCCAGCAGCTCCGTGACTGACAATGAGCAGTTCTTC.

This clonotype was recorded at least ten times. The chain has TRBV5-1 and TRBJ2-1; D may be TRBD1 or TRBD2 (6 bases each). V was pared by 0 bases and J by 4 bases, with 11 bases between. The CDR3 length is 15 residues. Looked up from germline, CDR1 is SGHRS and CDR2 is YFSETQ. For the CDR3, the DNA is TGCGCCAGCAGCTTGGCGGGGGCGATTTACAATGAGCAGTTCTTC. This codes for CASSLAGAIYNEQFF.

This rearrangement joins TRBV20-1 to TRBJ2-1, with 11 nucleotides matching TRBD2. Per germline, CDR1 DFQATT and CDR2 SNEGSKA (reference sequence). The CDR3 runs 15 residues. V lost 6 bases and J lost 10; bases outside the gene matches: 14. The CDR3 region is CSAVSGRVSSREQFF. The CDR3 DNA follows: TGCAGTGCAGTTAGCGGGAGGGTATCTTCCCGGGAGCAGTTCTTC.

The chain uses TRBV3-1 and TRBJ1-6; D gene uncertain. V was trimmed by 0 bases and J by 9 bases, leaving 6 bases between them. CDR1 and CDR2 from the germline V gene are LGHDT and YNNKEL (reference sequence). The CDR3 is made up of 13 amino acids. The CDR3 protein is CASSQDPGSPLHF. The CDR3 bases are TGTGCCAGCAGCCAAGATCCGGGTTCACCCCTCCACTTT.

This clonotype has a handful of counts. The chain couples TRBV5-5 to TRBJ2-4, with D perhaps matching TRBD1 or TRBD2 (5 bases each). This CDR3 contains 14 residues. Per germline, CDR1 SGHKS and CDR2 YYEKEE (reference sequence). Trimming pared 4 bases from V and 0 bases from J, leaving 8 bases between. The CDR3 protein is CASSLGVAKNIQYF. The CDR3 DNA reads as TGTGCCAGCAGCCTGGGGGTAGCCAAAAACATTCAGTACTTC. Filled out from reference TRBV5-5 and TRBJ2-4, the complete variable domain reads DAGVTQSPTHLIKTRGQQVTLRCSPISGHKSVSWYQQVLGQGPQFIFQYYEKEERGRGNFPDRFSARQFPNYSSELNVNALLLGDSALYLCASSLGVAKNIQYFGAGTRLSVL.

The J gene is TRBJ2-2, the V gene TRBV24-1; no firm D call. The germline CDR1 and CDR2 sequences are KGHDR and SFDVKD. V lost 12 bases to trimming and J lost 3 bases, with 22 bases between them. The CDR3 covers 16 residues. In nucleotides, the CDR3 is TGTGCCCCTTCCCAGGTTTCGATTTTGGACACCGGGGAGCTGTTTTTT. It encodes CAPSQVSILDTGELFF.